This entry features one T cell receptor beta chain sequence. Its specificity is unknown. This sample was included in a study of Ad26.COV2.S vaccination and SARS-CoV-2 variants. On the study more broadly: Into the muscle, Ad26.COV2.S was dosed once or twice, 56 days apart.

TCRdb's copy holds only in-frame clones and misses some; the assay was immunoSEQ multiplex PCR. The table records some 450,000 clones, roughly 87% of them present only once. Treatment defined: 19 received Ad26.COV2.S at low or high dose, single or two shots; roughly 5 received placebo; per-sample allocation not given. Collection of samples fell on day 63 after the first vaccine or placebo injection. The study, taken as a whole, reports: Reportedly, spike-specific CD8+ and CD4+ T cell responses achieved substantial breadth once vaccination had taken place.

This CDR3 has 15 amino acids. V was pared by 4 bases and J by 0 bases, with 2 bases of the junction left unmatched. The germline gives CDR1 LGHNA, CDR2 YNFKEQ. Sequencing was performed on peripheral blood, taken in a trial of Ad26.COV2.S vaccine versus placebo. This sequence was found in a person between 18 and 59 years old who received the Ad26.COV2.S COVID-19 vaccine or a placebo. The chain joins TRBV4-2 to TRBJ2-7, with TRBD2 identical over 11 bases. The CDR3 sequence is CASSLAGGRSYEQYF. In DNA, the CDR3 is TGTGCCAGCAGCCTAGCGGGAGGGCGCTCCTACGAGCAGTACTTC.